Below are 32 T cell receptor beta chains sequenced from a single sample in a study of T cell responses to AZD1222 COVID-19 vaccine. The assay was immunoSEQ multiplex PCR, and TCRdb's table has in-frame clones only and misses some. The data contain about 180,000 clones, around 87% of them singletons. The sample was peripheral blood, taken on day 0 of AZD1222 vaccination. Every receptor here comes from an adult in good health.

V and J are TRBV27 and TRBJ1-5; D is perhaps TRBD1 (6 bases). This CDR3 is 15 amino acids long. V gave up 2 bases and J gave up 5 bases, with 13 bases separating them. Germline values: CDR1 MNHEY, CDR2 SMNVEV (reference sequence). The CDR3 loop is CASSLGGQLYQPQHF. The CDR3 DNA sequence: TGTGCCAGCAGTTTAGGGGGACAATTGTATCAGCCCCAGCATTTT.

This chain links TRBV5-8 with TRBJ2-7, with 8 bases fitting TRBD1. V lost 2 bases and J lost 3; bases outside the gene matches: 10. The CDR3 sequence is 16 residues long. Germline CDR1 SGHTS, CDR2 YDEGEE. CDR3 region: CASSLGVGQGFYEQYF. The DNA of the CDR3 is TGTGCCAGCAGCTTAGGCGTTGGACAGGGCTTCTACGAGCAGTACTTC.

The chain recombines TRBV5-5 with TRBJ2-3, with D tentatively TRBD1 or TRBD2 (5 bases each). V dropped 2 bases and J dropped 2 bases, with 9 bases sitting between them. The CDR3 is 14 amino acids. Germline V gene lookup returns CDR1 SGHKS and CDR2 YYEKEE (reference sequence). The CDR3 DNA is TGTGCCAGCAGCTTTGGGGGAAACACAGATACGCAGTATTTT. Protein: CASSFGGNTDTQYF.

This rearrangement joins TRBV7-8 to TRBJ2-7; D gene ambiguous. CDR3 length: 14 residues. CDR1 and CDR2 (germline): SGHVS, FQNEAQ. V was cut by 2 bases and J by 3 bases, with 11 bases left in between. CDR3 nucleotide sequence: TGTGCCAGCAGCTTAATGGGGTTGGGCTACGAGCAGTACTTC. Its protein product is CASSLMGLGYEQYF.

The V gene is TRBV5-1, the J gene TRBJ1-6; 11 positions match TRBD1. This CDR3 contains 16 residues. J gave up 13 bases and V 0 bases, and 9 bases lay outside the gene matches. Germline CDR1 is SGHRS and CDR2 is YFSETQ. The CDR3 region is CASSLEDRGLLSPLHF. The CDR3, as DNA: TGCGCCAGCAGCTTGGAGGACAGGGGGCTGCTCTCTCCCCTCCACTTT.

J is TRBJ1-5 and V is TRBV7-9, with unresolved D. Trimming shortened V by 2 bases and J by 5 bases, and 7 bases separated the two germline ends. CDR1 is SEHNR, CDR2 FQNEAQ, per germline (reference sequence). This CDR3 has 13 amino acids. This CDR3 is CASSLRTDQPQHF. As DNA, the CDR3 is TGTGCCAGCAGCTTAAGAACGGATCAGCCCCAGCATTTT.

The rearrangement joins TRBV9 to TRBJ2-5, with D unresolved. Germline lookup yields CDR1 SGDLS and CDR2 YYNGEE. V was pared by 0 bases and J by 3 bases, with 12 bases between. The CDR3 has 15 amino acids. CDR3 bases: TGTGCCAGCAGCGTAGCAGCCTGGGCAGAAGAGACCCAGTACTTC. As protein: CASSVAAWAEETQYF.

This clone was observed a handful of times. V gene TRBV6-5 combines with J gene TRBJ1-1; no clear D. Trimming took off 6 bases at V and 3 bases at J, with 11 bases between the two ends. Germline loops: CDR1 MNHEY, CDR2 SVGAGI. The CDR3 length is 13 residues. The CDR3 nucleotides read TGTGCCAGCAGCAGGAACCGGGACACTGAAGCTTTCTTT. Translated, it gives CASSRNRDTEAFF.

This rearrangement joins TRBV15 to TRBJ2-3, with D perhaps being TRBD1 or TRBD2 (5 bases each). The CDR3 extends over 15 amino acids. CDR1 and CDR2 from the germline V gene are LNHNV and YYDKDF (reference sequence). With 0 bases removed from V and 0 bases from J, the gap between germline ends came to 7 bases. The CDR3 protein is CATSREWDSTDTQYF. Written as DNA, the CDR3 is TGTGCCACCAGCAGAGAGTGGGACAGCACAGATACGCAGTATTTT. The full variable domain, with the rest looked up from reference TRBV15 and TRBJ2-3, is DAMVIQNPRYQVTQFGKPVTLSCSQTLNHNVMYWYQQKSSQAPKLLFHYYDKDFNNEADTPDNFQSRRPNTSFCFLDIRSPGLGDTAMYLCATSREWDSTDTQYFGPGTRLTVL.

The chain links TRBV9 to TRBJ2-5; TRBD1 or TRBD2 may be the D gene (7 bases each). The CDR3 extends over 16 amino acids. Trimming left V 4 bases short and J 2 bases short, with 18 bases between. The germline gives CDR1 SGDLS, CDR2 YYNGEE. The CDR3 DNA sequence: TGTGCCAGCAGCATGGGGGAGGGGGCCTTTCAAGAGACCCAGTACTTC. It codes for CASSMGEGAFQETQYF.

The CDR3 sequence: CASSQALWGSYGYTF. The CDR3 nucleotides read TGTGCCAGCAGCCAAGCCCTATGGGGTTCCTATGGCTACACCTTC. The chain employs TRBV3-1 (or the pseudogene TRBV3-2) and TRBJ1-2; no firm D call. Trimming cost V 1 base and J 4 bases, with 13 bases left between them. The germline CDR1 and CDR2 sequences are LGHDT and YNNKEL (reference sequence). This CDR3 comprises 15 residues.

The J gene is TRBJ1-3, the V gene TRBV3-1 (or the pseudogene TRBV3-2); no clear D. Germline values: CDR1 LGHDT, CDR2 YNNKEL (reference sequence). This CDR3 contains 15 residues. V was shortened by 4 bases and J by 1 base, with 11 bases between the two germline ends. The CDR3 is CASSLTTGSGNTIYF. The CDR3 DNA sequence: TGTGCCAGCAGCCTTACAACGGGATCTGGAAACACCATATATTTT.

The chain joins TRBV5-1 to TRBJ2-1; D remains unclear. Germline V CDR1 and CDR2: SGHRS, YFSETQ. With 4 bases removed from V and 5 bases from J, the gap between germline ends came to 10 bases. The CDR3 has 13 residues. In DNA form, the CDR3 reads TGCGCCAGCAGCCCTTTAATCCACAATGAGCAGTTCTTC. This translates into CASSPLIHNEQFF. Full variable domain (missing parts from reference TRBV5-1 and TRBJ2-1): KAGVTQTPRYLIKTRGQQVTLSCSPISGHRSVSWYQQTPGQGLQFLFEYFSETQRNKGNFPGRFSGRQFSNSRSEMNVSTLELGDSALYLCASSPLIHNEQFFGPGTRLTVL.

The rearrangement joins TRBV4-2 to TRBJ2-2; TRBD2 matches 9 bases. Germline V gene lookup returns CDR1 LGHNA and CDR2 YNFKEQ. After removal of 1 base from V and 7 bases from J, the junction contained 7 bases not matched to a gene. There are 16 residues in the CDR3. CDR3 bases: TGTGCCAGCAGCCAAGTCGGCGGGGGGGCTGTCGGGGAGCTGTTTTTT. Protein product: CASSQVGGGAVGELFF.

The rearrangement joins TRBV14 to TRBJ1-6; TRBD1 matches at 9 bases. V gave up 4 bases and J gave up 9 bases; unmatched junction bases: 1. Germline loops: CDR1 SGHDN, CDR2 FVKESK. The CDR3 length is 13 residues. As DNA, the CDR3 is TGTGCCAGCAGCCCGACAGGGGGTTCACCCCTCCACTTT. Translated, it gives CASSPTGGSPLHF.

The chain links TRBV5-1 to TRBJ1-2, with 7 bases that match TRBD1. This CDR3 is 11 amino acids long. V gave up 9 bases and J gave up 5 bases; unmatched junction bases: 4. Germline V gene lookup returns CDR1 SGHRS and CDR2 YFSETQ. The CDR3 sequence: CATRGDYGYTF. The CDR3, as DNA: TGCGCCACCAGGGGGGATTATGGCTACACCTTC.

The chain couples TRBV12-3 or TRBV12-4 to TRBJ2-1; D not resolved. Trimming stripped 3 bases from V and 1 base from J, with 4 bases between. CDR3 length: 13 residues. CDR3 region: CASSFTSYNEQFF. The CDR3 nucleotides read TGTGCCAGCAGTTTCACGTCCTACAATGAGCAGTTCTTC.

V and J are TRBV12-3 or TRBV12-4 and TRBJ2-7; TRBD1 might be the D (5 bases). The CDR3 runs 12 residues. The germline V and J ends were trimmed by 4 bases and 3 bases, with 7 bases remaining between them. CDR3 coding DNA: TGTGCCAGCAGTTCGGACAACTACGAGCAGTACGTC. Translation: CASSSDNYEQYV.

The chain employs TRBV25-1 and TRBJ2-7, with D perhaps matching TRBD1 (7 bases). CDR1 is MGHDK and CDR2 is SYGVNS in the germline V gene. Trimming pared 5 bases from V and 4 bases from J, leaving 21 bases between. This CDR3 is built from 16 residues. The DNA for the CDR3 is TGTGCCAGCAGTCCATATGGCGGGACAGAGGGTTACGAGCAGTACTTC. Its translation: CASSPYGGTEGYEQYF.

The V call is TRBV5-4, the J call TRBJ2-7; no clear D gene. The CDR3 loop spans 12 amino acids. Germline CDR1 SGHNT, CDR2 YYREEE (reference sequence). Trimming removed 3 bases from V and 2 bases from J, with 6 bases in between. The CDR3, as DNA: TGTGCCAGCAGCTCCGACACCTACGAGCAGTACTTC. This encodes CASSSDTYEQYF.

This clone occurred a few times. CDR3 nucleotides: TGTGCCAGCAGTGTCGGGGGCTCTGGTAACTATGGCTACACCTTC. This codes for CASSVGGSGNYGYTF. This chain uses TRBV6-2 or TRBV6-3 with TRBJ1-2, with D perhaps matching TRBD1 (6 bases). There are 15 residues in the CDR3. The V end lost 5 bases, the J end lost 1 base, and 14 bases lay between the germline ends. Looked up from germline, CDR1 is MNHEY and CDR2 is SVGEGT.

The V gene is TRBV6-4, the J gene TRBJ2-3, with D unclear. Per germline, CDR1 MRHNA and CDR2 SNTAGT. Trimming removed 3 bases at V and 2 bases at J, with 6 bases between. The CDR3 has 13 amino acids. CDR3 nucleotides: TGTGCCAGCAGTGATACGGTCACAGATACGCAGTATTTT. Protein product: CASSDTVTDTQYF.

The rearrangement uses TRBV27 and TRBJ1-5, with D possibly matching TRBD1 (5 bases). CDR3 length: 13 residues. Trimming removed 0 bases at V and 5 bases at J, with 5 bases between. Per the germline V gene, CDR1 is MNHEY and CDR2 is SMNVEV (reference sequence). This CDR3 reads CASSLSQDQPQHF. CDR3 DNA sequence: TGTGCCAGCAGTTTATCACAGGATCAGCCCCAGCATTTT.

The rearrangement uses TRBV6-2 or TRBV6-3 and TRBJ1-5; no firm D call. Germline CDR1 reads MNHEY; CDR2 reads SVGEGT. Trimming shortened V by 0 bases and J by 0 bases, and 21 bases separated the two germline ends. The length of the CDR3 is 20 residues. The CDR3 DNA reads TGTGCCAGCAGTTACTCGATACCGGGTTGGCACAGAGCTAGCAATCAGCCCCAGCATTTT. Its translation: CASSYSIPGWHRASNQPQHF.

The chain uses TRBV9 and TRBJ1-4; no clear D gene. Germline V gene sequence: CDR1 SGDLS, CDR2 YYNGEE. The CDR3 consists of 13 residues. Trimming took 0 bases from V and 6 from J, leaving 6 bases between them. The CDR3 spells CASSVGTDEKLFF. CDR3 coding DNA: TGTGCCAGCAGCGTAGGTACAGATGAAAAACTGTTTTTT.

V and J are TRBV12-3 or TRBV12-4 and TRBJ2-7; D not certain. V was clipped by 7 bases and J by 3 bases, with 10 bases between them. This CDR3 contains 12 residues. The DNA of the CDR3 is TGTGCCAGCACCGGCTCAGGCTACGAGCAGTACTTC. Translating gives CASTGSGYEQYF.

The gene calls are TRBV6-5 and TRBJ1-2, with a tentative D call TRBD1 (5 bases). The germline V and J ends were trimmed by 8 bases and 7 bases, with 23 bases remaining between them. The CDR3 contains 15 residues. CDR1 MNHEY and CDR2 SVGAGI come from the germline V gene. CDR3 region: CASGRGGKTLRGYTF. Written as DNA, the CDR3 is TGTGCCAGCGGGAGGGGTGGAAAGACTTTACGTGGCTACACCTTC.

Written as DNA, the CDR3 is TGTGCCAGCAGCCTCTACCCAAATACCGGGACAGGGTCCTATGAGCAGTTCTTC. Translation: CASSLYPNTGTGSYEQFF. The gene calls are TRBV7-3 and TRBJ2-1; 9 nucleotides line up with TRBD1. The CDR3 totals 18 residues. Germline lookup yields CDR1 SGHTA and CDR2 FQGTGA. Trimming took 5 bases from V and 8 from J; bases not matched to a gene: 19.

The chain couples TRBV4-1 to TRBJ2-5; possibly TRBD1 or TRBD2 for D (5 bases each). Germline V gives CDR1 MGHRA, CDR2 YSYEKL. This CDR3 has 14 amino acids. Trimming shortened V by 0 bases and J by 5 bases, and 10 bases separated the two germline ends. The CDR3 protein is CASSQDLWGETQYF. In DNA, the CDR3 is TGCGCCAGCAGCCAAGATCTCTGGGGGGAGACCCAGTACTTC.

The CDR3 DNA reads as TGCGCCAGCAGCTTGGAGGGGTCTACTGGGCAGTACTTC. Amino acids: CASSLEGSTGQYF. V and J are TRBV5-1 and TRBJ2-7; D perhaps matches TRBD1 (5 bases). The CDR3 sequence is 13 residues long. V lost 0 bases to trimming and J lost 9 bases, with 13 bases between them. Germline CDR1 is SGHRS and CDR2 is YFSETQ.

J is TRBJ2-3 and V is TRBV7-6, with unresolved D. The germline V gene encodes CDR1 SGHVS and CDR2 FNYEAQ. This CDR3 comprises 15 residues. Trimming left V 1 base short and J 1 base short, with 9 bases between. CDR3 in DNA: TGTGCCAGCAGCTTAGTACACCGGGGCACAGATACGCAGTATTTT. It specifies CASSLVHRGTDTQYF.

V gene TRBV29-1 combines with J gene TRBJ1-2; possible D gene TRBD1, 5 bases. This CDR3 is 12 amino acids long. Trimming took 3 bases from V and 7 from J, leaving 12 bases between them. CDR1 SQVTM and CDR2 ANQGSEA come from the germline V gene. CDR3 nucleotides: TGCAGCGTTGACAGTGCAGGGTCTGGCTACACCTTC. Translating it yields CSVDSAGSGYTF.